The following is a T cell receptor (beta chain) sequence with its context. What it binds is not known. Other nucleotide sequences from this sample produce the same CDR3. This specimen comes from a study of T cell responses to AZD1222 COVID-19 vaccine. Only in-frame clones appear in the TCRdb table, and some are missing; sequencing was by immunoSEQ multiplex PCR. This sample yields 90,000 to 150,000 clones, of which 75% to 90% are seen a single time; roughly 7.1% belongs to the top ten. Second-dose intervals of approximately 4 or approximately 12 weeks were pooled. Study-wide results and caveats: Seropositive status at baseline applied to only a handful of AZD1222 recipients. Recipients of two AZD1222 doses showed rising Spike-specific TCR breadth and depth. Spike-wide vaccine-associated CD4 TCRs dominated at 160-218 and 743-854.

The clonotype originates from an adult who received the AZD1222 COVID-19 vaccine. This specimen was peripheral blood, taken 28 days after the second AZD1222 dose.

The CDR3 loop reads CASSFSTDTQYF. CDR3 coding DNA: TGCGCCAGCAGCTTCAGCACAGATACGCAGTATTTT. The chain joins TRBV5-1 to TRBJ2-3; D remains unclear. Germline CDR1 is SGHRS and CDR2 is YFSETQ. Trimming removed 2 bases from V and 0 bases from J, with 1 base in between. CDR3 size: 12 residues.